This passage covers 3 T cell receptor beta chains from one sample sequenced in a study of T cells in Graves' hyperthyroidism and ophthalmopathy. From RNA transcripts, TCR beta CDR3 regions were amplified. The HTBI primer set was used in a first-round RT-PCR of the TCR CDR3. MiXCR was run by TCRdb on the multiplex PCR reads, yielding one entry per CDR3 protein. The data show over 250,000 distinct CDR3 sequences, with 17% seen just once and roughly 50% held by the top ten. Sequencing was carried out using blood. The receptors originated from a woman in her fifties or sixties with Graves' ophthalmopathy.

At least ten counts were recorded for this clonotype. The gene calls are TRBV7-6 and TRBJ1-3, with a weak D call TRBD1 (5 bases). The germline V gene has CDR1 SGHVS and CDR2 FNYEAQ. The CDR3 extends over 15 amino acids. V was pared by 5 bases and J by 8 bases, with 19 bases between. In DNA form, the CDR3 reads TGTGCCAGCAGCCCGCGGGCAGGGAGAAGTCACACCATATATTTT. It encodes CASSPRAGRSHTIYF.

This clonotype appeared many times. The rearrangement uses TRBV12-3 or TRBV12-4 and TRBJ2-1; 7 bases line up with TRBD2. The J segment lost 9 bases and the V segment lost 3 bases, leaving 5 bases of the junction unmatched. The CDR3 contains 13 residues. The DNA for the CDR3 is TGTGCCAGCAGTTTTCCAGCGGGGACTGAGCAGTTCTTC. Amino acids: CASSFPAGTEQFF.

This clonotype came up many times. The chain employs TRBV2 and TRBJ2-5; possible D gene TRBD1, 6 bases. Trimming removed 9 bases from V and 1 base from J, with 18 bases in between. CDR1 SNHLY and CDR2 FYNNEI come from the germline V gene. The CDR3 has 15 residues. In nucleotides, the CDR3 is TGTGCCAGTGCGAATAGGGACACCGCCCAAGAGACCCAGTACTTC. Translated: CASANRDTAQETQYF.